Included here is one TCR beta chain sequence, with context. Its antigen is unknown. Primers: 60 Vbeta forward and 13 Jbeta reverse. Data came from immunoSEQ multiplex PCR; TCRdb stores just in-frame clones and leaves some out. The sample includes roughly 130,000 clones, 79% seen only once; the top ten take about 2%. V dropped 3 bases and J dropped 3; count of bases not matched to a gene: 11. Germline V gene data show CDR1 as MNHEY and CDR2 as SMNVEV (reference sequence). The CDR3 loop spans 16 amino acids. The data are from a study of cytomegalovirus exposure and HLA in healthy donors. Study context: An earlier analysis identified fewer than 130 million unique TCR beta sequences in about 179 million T cells.

Study-wide findings and caveats: Later analysis showed TCR association rates varying by HLA locus, highest for DRB1 and lowest for HLA-C.

This sequence originates from a man aged 18 to 29 in good health and CMV-seronegative. The chain combines TRBV27 with TRBJ2-7; TRBD1 agrees at 7 bases. The sample was PBMCs. In DNA form, the CDR3 reads TGTGCCAGCAGTTTCCCGGGCGCGACAGGGATCTACGAGCAGTACTTC. It specifies CASSFPGATGIYEQYF.